This TCR beta chain was identified in a study of identical twins. Study findings and constraints: The analysis was cross-sectional rather than longitudinal within donors.

Through template switching, a universal primer site was introduced, and the cDNA contained unique molecular identifiers. Via MiXCR, TCRdb re-called the 5' RACE reads, giving one row per CDR3 protein. This sample yields some 97,000 distinct CDR3 sequences, of which about 6% are seen a single time; more than 10% belongs to the top ten. The CDR3 sequence is 16 residues long. The germline V and J ends were trimmed by 2 bases and 3 bases, with 15 bases remaining between them. The germline V gene encodes CDR1 SNHLY and CDR2 FYNNEI. This clonotype was found many times. The target antigen is unknown. This sequence joins TRBV2 and TRBJ2-3; tentative D call: TRBD2 (6 bases). The sequence derives from a woman in her 50s in good health. Sequenced sample: memory T cells sorted from blood. In DNA form, the CDR3 reads TGTGCCAGCAGTGAATGGGGCGGGACGTCAACAGATACGCAGTATTTT. Its protein is CASSEWGGTSTDTQYF.